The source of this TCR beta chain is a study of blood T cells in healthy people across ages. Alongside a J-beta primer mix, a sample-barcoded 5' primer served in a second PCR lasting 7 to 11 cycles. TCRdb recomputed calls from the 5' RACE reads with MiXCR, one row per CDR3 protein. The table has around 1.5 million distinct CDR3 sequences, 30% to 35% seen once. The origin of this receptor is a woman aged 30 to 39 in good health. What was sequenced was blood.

The CDR3 DNA is TGTGCCAGCAGCTTAGATACCGTCTCCTCCGGGCAGTACTTC. Its translation: CASSLDTVSSGQYF. The chain is built from TRBV11-2 and TRBJ2-7; D is uncertain. CDR1 and CDR2 (germline): SGHAT, FQNNGV. The CDR3 runs to 14 residues. V lost 0 bases to trimming and J lost 9 bases, with 15 bases between them.